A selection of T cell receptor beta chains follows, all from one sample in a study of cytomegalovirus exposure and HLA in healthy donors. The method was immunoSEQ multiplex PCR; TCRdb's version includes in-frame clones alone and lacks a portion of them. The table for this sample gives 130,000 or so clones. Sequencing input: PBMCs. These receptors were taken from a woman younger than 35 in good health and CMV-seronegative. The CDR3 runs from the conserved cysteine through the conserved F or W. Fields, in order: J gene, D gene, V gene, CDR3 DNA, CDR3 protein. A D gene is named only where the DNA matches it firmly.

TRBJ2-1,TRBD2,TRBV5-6,TGTGCCAGCAGCTTCAGACTAGCGGGCCTCAATGAGCAGTTCTTC,CASSFRLAGLNEQFF
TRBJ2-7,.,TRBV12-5,TGTGCTAGTGGTTTGGGGGCGTACGAGCAGTACTTC,CASGLGAYEQYF
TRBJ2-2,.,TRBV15,TGTGCCACCAGCAGAGATCGGACAGCCTACACCGGGGAGCTGTTTTTT,CATSRDRTAYTGELFF
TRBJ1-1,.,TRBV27,TGTGCCAGCAGTTTAACAGTAGGCACTGAAGCTTTCTTT,CASSLTVGTEAFF
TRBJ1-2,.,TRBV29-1,TGCAGCGTTGTGGCAGGCGATAACTATGGCTACACCTTC,CSVVAGDNYGYTF
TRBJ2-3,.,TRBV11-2,TGTGCCAGCAGCTCCGGACATAGCACAGATACGCAGTATTTT,CASSSGHSTDTQYF
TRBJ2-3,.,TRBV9,TGTGCCAGCAGCCCCCGCGGATTAGCGGTCACAGATACGCAGTATTTT,CASSPRGLAVTDTQYF
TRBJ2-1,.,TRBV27,TGTGCCAGCAGTACGACACAAATATCCTACAATGAGCAGTTCTTC,CASSTTQISYNEQFF
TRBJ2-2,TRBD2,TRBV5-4,TGTGCCAGCAGCGCGACTAGCGGGAACACCGGGGAGCTGTTTTTT,CASSATSGNTGELFF
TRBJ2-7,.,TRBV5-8,TGTGCCAGCAGAAGCGGGTTAGCTAGGGGCTCCTACGAGCAGTACTTC,CASRSGLARGSYEQYF
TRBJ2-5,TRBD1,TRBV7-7,TGTGCTAGCAGCTTAGGTTTTGGACAGGGGTTCGAGACCCAGTACTTC,CASSLGFGQGFETQYF
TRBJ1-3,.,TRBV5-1,TGCGCCAGCACCGAAGGGGTTTTCTCTGGAAACACCATATATTTT,CASTEGVFSGNTIYF
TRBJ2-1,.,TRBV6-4,TGTGCCAGCAGTGAGGAGTTGACGGGCTCCTACAATGAGCAGTTCTTC,CASSEELTGSYNEQFF
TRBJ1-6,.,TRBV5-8,TGTGCCAGCAGCTTGGAAGTGGACGGACTCGTCCCCCTCCACTTT,CASSLEVDGLVPLHF
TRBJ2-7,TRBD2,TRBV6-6,TGTGCCAGCAGTCCTACGTCCCGGGACTACCTTAAGCAGTACTTC,CASSPTSRDYLKQYF
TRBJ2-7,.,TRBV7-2,TGTGCCAGCAGCTTGATCGGGGATAGATACGAGCAGTACTTC,CASSLIGDRYEQYF
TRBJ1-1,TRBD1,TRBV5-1,TGCGCCAGCAGCAGTCCAGACAGGGGGTTTACGAACACTGAAGCTTTCTTT,CASSSPDRGFTNTEAFF
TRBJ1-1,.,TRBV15,TGTGCCACCAGCAGAGACTTTCAAGCTTTCTTT,CATSRDFQAFF
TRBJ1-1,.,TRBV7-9,TGTGCCAGCAGACCTGGGCCGACGGATGAAGCTTTCTTT,CASRPGPTDEAFF
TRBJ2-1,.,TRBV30,TGTGCCTCGACTAGAGTGTCCTACAATGAGCAGTTCTTC,CASTRVSYNEQFF
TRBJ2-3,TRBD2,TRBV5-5,TGTGCCAGCAGCTTTCAGGCTAGCGGGAGTGCGGTGGGTACGCAGTATTTT,CASSFQASGSAVGTQYF
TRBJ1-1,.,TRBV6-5,TGTGCCAGCAGTTACGGGGCAGGAATGAACACTGAAGCTTTCTTT,CASSYGAGMNTEAFF
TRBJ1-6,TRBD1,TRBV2,TGTGCCAGCAGACCAGGGACAGGGGGGAATAATTCACCCCTCCACTTT,CASRPGTGGNNSPLHF
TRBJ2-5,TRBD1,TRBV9,TGTGCCAGCAGCGTGGGGACAGGACAAGAGACCCAGTACTTC,CASSVGTGQETQYF
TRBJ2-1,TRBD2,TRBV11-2,TGTGCCAGCAGCTCAGACGCTAGCGGGACGCAGTTCTTC,CASSSDASGTQFF
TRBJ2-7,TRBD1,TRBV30,TGTGCCTGTACAGGGGCGAGCTCCTACGAGCAGTACTTC,CACTGASSYEQYF
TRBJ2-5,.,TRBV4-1,TGCGCCAGCAGCCAAGCCCAGGGGAGTTCACAAGGGGAAGAGACCCAGTACTTC,CASSQAQGSSQGEETQYF
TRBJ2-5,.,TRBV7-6,TGTGCCAGCAGCCTAGCAGGTGTTGCAGGAAGTGTGAAGACCCAGTACTTC,CASSLAGVAGSVKTQYF
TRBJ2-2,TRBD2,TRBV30,TGTGCCTGGAGTGTTCTCACTAGCGGAGGGGAGCTGTTTTTT,CAWSVLTSGGELFF
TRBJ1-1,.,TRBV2,TGTGCCAGCAGTGATATTACGGGGAACACTGAAGCTTTCTTT,CASSDITGNTEAFF
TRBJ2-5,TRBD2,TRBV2,TGTGCCAGCAGCAGTTATTTCCGGGAGGGCCAAGAGACCCAGTACTTC,CASSSYFREGQETQYF
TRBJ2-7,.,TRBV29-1,TGCAGCGTAGCGAGGACAGAAAATATCTACGAGCAGTACTTC,CSVARTENIYEQYF
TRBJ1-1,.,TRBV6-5,TGTGCCAGCAGTTACGGCAGGGAAGCTTTCTTT,CASSYGREAFF
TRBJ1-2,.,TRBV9,TGTGCCAGCAGCGCACAGGGCCATAACTATGGCTACACCTTC,CASSAQGHNYGYTF
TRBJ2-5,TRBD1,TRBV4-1,TGCGCCAGCAGCCCCGTTGTGACAGGGCAAGATCGAGAGACCCAGTACTTC,CASSPVVTGQDRETQYF
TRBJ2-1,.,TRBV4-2,TGTGCCAGCAGCCGTAGCGGACCTTACAATGAGCAGTTCTTC,CASSRSGPYNEQFF
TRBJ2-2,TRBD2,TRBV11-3,TGTGCCAGCAGCTTCCCCAGCGGGATGGCCGGGGAGCTGTTTTTT,CASSFPSGMAGELFF
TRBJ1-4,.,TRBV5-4,TGTGCCAGCAGTGACCGACAGGAGGTTAATGAAAAACTGTTTTTT,CASSDRQEVNEKLFF
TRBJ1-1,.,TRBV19,TGTGCCAGTAGGTTTGCAGGCATGAACACTGAAGCTTTCTTT,CASRFAGMNTEAFF
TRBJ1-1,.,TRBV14,TGTGCCAGCAGCCAGGCCTTTGACTCGAAAAACACTGAAGCTTTCTTT,CASSQAFDSKNTEAFF
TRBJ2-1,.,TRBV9,TGTGCCAGCAGCCCCCGACGAGGGAGGGGGGACAATGAGCAGTTCTTC,CASSPRRGRGDNEQFF
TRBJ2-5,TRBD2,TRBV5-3,TGTGCCAGAAGCAAAGGACTAGCGGGTAAAGAGACCCAGTACTTC,CARSKGLAGKETQYF
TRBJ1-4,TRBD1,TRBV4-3,TGCGCCAGCAGCCAAACGGGACAGGGGAGGGAAAAACTGTTTTTT,CASSQTGQGREKLFF
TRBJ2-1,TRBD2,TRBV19,TGTGCCAGTAGTCCCTTAGCGGGCCGGGCCGGGGCTGAGCAGTTCTTC,CASSPLAGRAGAEQFF
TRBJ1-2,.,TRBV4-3,TGCGCCAGCAGCCAAGATTCATATAACAGCTATGGCTACACCTTC,CASSQDSYNSYGYTF
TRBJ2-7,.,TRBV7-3,TGTGCCAGCAGCTTAAGCGGAGGTGCCCCCTACGAGCAGTACTTC,CASSLSGGAPYEQYF
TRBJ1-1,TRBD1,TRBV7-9,TGTGCCAGCAGCACCTACAGGGGTCCGGGCACTGAAGCTTTCTTT,CASSTYRGPGTEAFF
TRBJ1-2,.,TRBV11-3,TGTGCCAGCAGCTTAATGGGGGCTGGCTATGGCTACACCTTC,CASSLMGAGYGYTF
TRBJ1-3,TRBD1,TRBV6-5,TGTGCCAGCAGTTACTCTGGGACAGCTGGAAACACCATATATTTT,CASSYSGTAGNTIYF
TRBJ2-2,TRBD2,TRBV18,TGTGCCAGCTCACGGAACGCAGGACTAGCGGAGACCGGGGAGCTGTTTTTT,CASSRNAGLAETGELFF
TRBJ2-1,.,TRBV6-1,TGTGCCAGCAGTGAATTTGAGACAGCGTTATACAATGAGCAGTTCTTC,CASSEFETALYNEQFF
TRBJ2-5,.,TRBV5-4,TGTGCCAGCAGGGAAGACTCCAACTCAGAGACCCAGTACTTC,CASREDSNSETQYF
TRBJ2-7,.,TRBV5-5,TGTGCCAGCAGCTCGAGGACTTTTTTGGGCCGCTACGAGCAGTACTTC,CASSSRTFLGRYEQYF
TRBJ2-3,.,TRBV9,TGTGCCAGCAGCGTAGGGGGACTTGGCACAGATACGCAGTATTTT,CASSVGGLGTDTQYF
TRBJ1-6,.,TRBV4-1,TGCGCCAGCAGCCAAGGTGGTGGGACAATGAGTTATAATTCACCCCTCCACTTT,CASSQGGGTMSYNSPLHF
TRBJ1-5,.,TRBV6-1,TGTGCCAGCAGTGAAGCCCCTACGAATCAGCCCCAGCATTTT,CASSEAPTNQPQHF
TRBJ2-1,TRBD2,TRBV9,TGTGCCAGCAGCGTAGAGCGGCTAGCGGGAGGTCAGGGTGAGCAGTTCTTC,CASSVERLAGGQGEQFF